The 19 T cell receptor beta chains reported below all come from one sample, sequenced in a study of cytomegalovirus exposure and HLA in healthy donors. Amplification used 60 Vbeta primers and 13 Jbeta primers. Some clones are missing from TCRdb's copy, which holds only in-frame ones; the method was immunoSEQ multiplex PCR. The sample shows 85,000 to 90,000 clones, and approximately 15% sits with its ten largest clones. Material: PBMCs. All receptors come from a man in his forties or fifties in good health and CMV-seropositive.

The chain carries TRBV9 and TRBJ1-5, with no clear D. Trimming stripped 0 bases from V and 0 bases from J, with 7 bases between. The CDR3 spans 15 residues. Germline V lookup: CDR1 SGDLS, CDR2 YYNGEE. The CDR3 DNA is TGTGCCAGCAGCGTAGATGGCAATAGCAATCAGCCCCAGCATTTT. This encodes CASSVDGNSNQPQHF.

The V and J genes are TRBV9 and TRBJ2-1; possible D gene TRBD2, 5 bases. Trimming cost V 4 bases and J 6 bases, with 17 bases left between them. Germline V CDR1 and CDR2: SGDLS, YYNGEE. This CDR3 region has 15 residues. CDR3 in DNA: TGTGCCAGCAGCCCCGCGGGTAGGCTCTTCAATGAGCAGTTCTTC. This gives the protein CASSPAGRLFNEQFF.

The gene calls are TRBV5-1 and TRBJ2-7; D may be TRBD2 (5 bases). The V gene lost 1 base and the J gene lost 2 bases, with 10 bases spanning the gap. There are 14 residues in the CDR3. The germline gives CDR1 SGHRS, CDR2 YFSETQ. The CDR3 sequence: CASSLRGSPYEQYF. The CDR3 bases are TGCGCCAGCAGCTTGCGAGGGTCCCCCTACGAGCAGTACTTC. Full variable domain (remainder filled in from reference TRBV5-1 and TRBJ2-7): KAGVTQTPRYLIKTRGQQVTLSCSPISGHRSVSWYQQTPGQGLQFLFEYFSETQRNKGNFPGRFSGRQFSNSRSEMNVSTLELGDSALYLCASSLRGSPYEQYFGPGTRLTVT.

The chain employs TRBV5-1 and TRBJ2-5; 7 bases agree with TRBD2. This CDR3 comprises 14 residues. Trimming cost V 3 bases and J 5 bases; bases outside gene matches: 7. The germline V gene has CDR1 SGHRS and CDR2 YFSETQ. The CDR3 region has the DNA TGCGCCAGCAGCTCCCTGGGAGGGCGGGAGACCCAGTACTTC. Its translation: CASSSLGGRETQYF.

CDR3 residues: CASSRTRTGLYNEQFF. In DNA, the CDR3 is TGTGCCAGCAGCCGCACAAGGACAGGACTCTACAATGAGCAGTTCTTC. This chain links TRBV7-8 with TRBJ2-1; 7 bases agree with TRBD1. The germline V gene has CDR1 SGHVS and CDR2 FQNEAQ. The CDR3 has 16 residues. The J segment lost 3 bases and the V segment lost 5 bases, leaving 10 bases of the junction unmatched.

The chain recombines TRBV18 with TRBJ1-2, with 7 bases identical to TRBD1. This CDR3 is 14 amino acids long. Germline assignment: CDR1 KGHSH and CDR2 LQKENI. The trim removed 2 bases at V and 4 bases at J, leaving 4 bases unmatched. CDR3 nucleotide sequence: TGTGCCAGCTCACCAATGGACAGGAGCTATGGCTACACCTTC. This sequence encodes CASSPMDRSYGYTF.

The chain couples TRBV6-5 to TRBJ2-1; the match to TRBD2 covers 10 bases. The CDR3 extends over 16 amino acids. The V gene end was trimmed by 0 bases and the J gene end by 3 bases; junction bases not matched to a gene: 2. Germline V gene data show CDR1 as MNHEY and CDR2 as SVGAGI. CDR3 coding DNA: TGTGCCAGCAGTTACTCTCTAGCGGGAGTCTACAATGAGCAGTTCTTC. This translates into CASSYSLAGVYNEQFF.

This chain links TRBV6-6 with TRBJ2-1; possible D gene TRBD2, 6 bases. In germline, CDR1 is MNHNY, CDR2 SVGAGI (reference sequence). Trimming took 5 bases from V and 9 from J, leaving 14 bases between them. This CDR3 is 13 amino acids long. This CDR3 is CASSTGSYSEQFF. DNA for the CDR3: TGTGCCAGCAGTACCGGGAGTTATAGTGAGCAGTTCTTC.

The CDR3 DNA reads TGTGCCAGCAGCTTGTTAGGCAGGGGAAATGGCTACACCTTC. Its translation: CASSLLGRGNGYTF. This rearrangement joins TRBV5-4 to TRBJ1-2; D is perhaps TRBD1 (6 bases). V was cut by 1 base and J by 6 bases, with 13 bases left in between. The germline CDR1 and CDR2 sequences are SGHNT and YYREEE (reference sequence). There are 14 residues in the CDR3.

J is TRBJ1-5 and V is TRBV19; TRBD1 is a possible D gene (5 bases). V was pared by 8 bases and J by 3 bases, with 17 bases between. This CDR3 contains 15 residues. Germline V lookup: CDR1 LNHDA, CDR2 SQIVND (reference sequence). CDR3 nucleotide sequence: TGTGCCAGTCATGATGGGGGGGGAGACAATCAGCCCCAGCATTTT. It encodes CASHDGGGDNQPQHF.

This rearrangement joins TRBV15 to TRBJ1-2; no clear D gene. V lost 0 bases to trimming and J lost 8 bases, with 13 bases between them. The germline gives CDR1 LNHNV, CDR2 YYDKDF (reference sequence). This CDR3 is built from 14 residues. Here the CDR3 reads CATSRDLTRGGYTF. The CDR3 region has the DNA TGTGCCACCAGCAGAGATCTCACACGGGGAGGCTACACCTTC.

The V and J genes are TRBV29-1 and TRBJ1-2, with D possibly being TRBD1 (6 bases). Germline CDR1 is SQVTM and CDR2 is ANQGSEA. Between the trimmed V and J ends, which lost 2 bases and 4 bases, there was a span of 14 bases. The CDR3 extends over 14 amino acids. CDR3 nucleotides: TGCAGCGTTGAACAACCGGGACAAGGCTATGGCTACACCTTC. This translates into CSVEQPGQGYGYTF.

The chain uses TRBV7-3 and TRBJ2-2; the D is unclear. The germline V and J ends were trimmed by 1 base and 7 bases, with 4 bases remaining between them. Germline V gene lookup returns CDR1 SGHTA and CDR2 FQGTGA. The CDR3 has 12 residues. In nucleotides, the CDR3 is TGTGCCAGCAGCTTAAGTAGCGGGGAGCTGTTTTTT. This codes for CASSLSSGELFF.

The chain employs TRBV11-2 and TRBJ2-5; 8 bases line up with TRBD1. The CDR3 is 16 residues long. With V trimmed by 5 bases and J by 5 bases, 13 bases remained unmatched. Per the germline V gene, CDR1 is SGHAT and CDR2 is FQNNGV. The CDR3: CASSLDWDRRAETQYF. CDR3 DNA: TGTGCCAGCAGCCTTGATTGGGACAGGAGGGCCGAGACCCAGTACTTC.

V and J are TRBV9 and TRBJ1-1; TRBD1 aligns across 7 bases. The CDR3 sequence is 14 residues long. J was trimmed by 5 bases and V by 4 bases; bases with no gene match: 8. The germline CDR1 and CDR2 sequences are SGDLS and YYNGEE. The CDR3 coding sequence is TGTGCCAGCAGCTCCCAGACAGGGCGGACTGAAGCTTTCTTT. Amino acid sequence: CASSSQTGRTEAFF.

CDR3 DNA sequence: TGTGCCAGTAGTACCGGACAGGATTTTTACAATGAGCAGTTCTTC. Translated, it gives CASSTGQDFYNEQFF. The chain joins TRBV19 to TRBJ2-1; 7 bases are a match to TRBD1. Germline-derived CDR1 and CDR2 are LNHDA and SQIVND (reference sequence). After removal of 4 bases from V and 4 bases from J, the junction contained 7 bases not matched to a gene. The CDR3 runs to 15 residues. The variable domain in full, completed from reference TRBV19 and TRBJ2-1, reads DGGITQSPKYLFRKEGQNVTLSCEQNLNHDAMYWYRQDPGQGLRLIYYSQIVNDFQKGDIAEGYSVSREKKESFPLTVTSAQKNPTAFYLCASSTGQDFYNEQFFGPGTRLTVL.

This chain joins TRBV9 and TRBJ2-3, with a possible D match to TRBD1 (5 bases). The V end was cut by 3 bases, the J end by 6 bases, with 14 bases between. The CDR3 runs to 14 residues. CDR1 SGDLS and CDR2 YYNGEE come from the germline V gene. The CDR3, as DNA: TGTGCCAGCAGCGGGACACCCTCCCTCGATACGCAGTATTTT. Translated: CASSGTPSLDTQYF.

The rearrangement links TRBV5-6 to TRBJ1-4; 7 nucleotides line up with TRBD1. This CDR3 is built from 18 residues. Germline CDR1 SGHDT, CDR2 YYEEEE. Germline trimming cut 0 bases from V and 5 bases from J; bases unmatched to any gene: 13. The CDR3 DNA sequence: TGTGCCAGCAGCTTGGCCTTAGAGGGGGCGCGGGCAAATGAAAAACTGTTTTTT. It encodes CASSLALEGARANEKLFF.

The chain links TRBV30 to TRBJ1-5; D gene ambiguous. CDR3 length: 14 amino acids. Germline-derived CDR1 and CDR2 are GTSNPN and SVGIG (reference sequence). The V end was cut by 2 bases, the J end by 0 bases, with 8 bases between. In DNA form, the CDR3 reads TGTGCCTGGAGTACGCAACATAGCAATCAGCCCCAGCATTTT. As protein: CAWSTQHSNQPQHF.